This TCR beta chain was found in a study of T cells in Graves' hyperthyroidism and ophthalmopathy. This clonotype was seen repeatedly, ten times or more. Lacking the conserved final phenylalanine or tryptophan, this CDR3 likely reflects a read error. The V and J ends lost 0 bases and 4 bases respectively, with 7 bases between them. Germline V gene sequence: CDR1 SGHRS, CDR2 YFSETQ. The CDR3 contains 13 residues. Clinical Activity Scores of at least 3, NOSPECS grades of at least 4 and durations under 3 months characterized ophthalmopathy patients. Using RNA transcripts as the source, TCR beta CDR3 regions were amplified. RT-PCR in the first round (using the HTBI primer set) targeted the TCR CDR3. TCRdb re-called the multiplex PCR reads with MiXCR, one entry per CDR3 protein. The sample lists fewer than 550,000 distinct CDR3 sequences, around 22% occurring once.

This clonotype was obtained from a woman aged 30 to 39 with Graves' ophthalmopathy. The J gene is TRBJ1-1, the V gene TRBV5-1; no clear D gene. The sample was blood. CDR3 in DNA: TGCGCCAGCAGCTTGGGTGGAGGCACTGAAGCTTTCCTT. Amino acids: CASSLGGGTEAFL.